Detailed here is one T cell receptor (beta chain). Its antigen remains unknown. The ends were cut back, 4 bases at V and 7 bases at J, with 11 bases in the middle. Germline-derived CDR1 and CDR2 are MNHEY and SVGAGI. The CDR3 totals 12 residues. Arm-PCR of CDR3 regions and iRepertoire HTBI primers were the basis on which TCR beta libraries were built. Each CDR3 protein gets one entry after TCRdb re-called the multiplex PCR reads with MiXCR. In the table there are 500,000 to 800,000 distinct CDR3 sequences, 25% to 30% of which are singletons. Time point meaning: persistent/refractory GD, antithyroid drugs over 5 years with positive TRAb. Following extraction of RNA from PBMCs, that RNA was used to make the TCR library. Criteria from the American Thyroid Association guidelines were applied to diagnose Graves' disease. This entry is derived from a study of regulatory T cells in long-lasting Graves disease. Findings of the study overall: Persistent Graves' patients showed less TCR diversity than newly diagnosed patients showed. Persistent cases favored TRBV28, TRBJ1-2 and TRBJ2-5.

V and J are TRBV6-5 and TRBJ2-7; the D gene is possibly TRBD2 (5 bases). The specimen was peripheral blood mononuclear cells (PBMCs), collected when the disease was refractory, from a patient treated with antithyroid drugs. This TCR was sampled from a female donor with Graves disease. The CDR3 DNA reads TGTGCCAGCAGTTCGGACTCTAGGGAGCAGTACTTC. It yields the protein CASSSDSREQYF.